The subject of this entry is one TCR beta chain. The sample originates from a study of naive and memory T cell subsets. Germline V lookup: CDR1 LGHDT, CDR2 YNNKEL (reference sequence). V gave up 4 bases and J gave up 4 bases; unmatched junction bases: 6. CDR3 length: 14 amino acids. The beta constant-region primer was an equimolar mix of two oligonucleotides covering TRBC1 and TRBC2. TCRdb independently ran MiXCR on the UMI-ligation and nested PCR reads; one entry per CDR3 protein. The sample has about 35,000 distinct CDR3 sequences; about 14% are singletons. The sequencing sample was made of effector memory CD4+ T cells from blood. The subset was: effector memory, CD45RA- CD27-. This clonotype was sampled from a human donor in good health. V gene TRBV3-1 combines with J gene TRBJ2-7, with 8 bases matching TRBD1. The CDR3 DNA is TGTGCCAGCAGCCCCCGACAGGGGCGGTACGAGCAGTACTTC. Amino acids: CASSPRQGRYEQYF.